A selection of T cell receptor beta chains follows, all from one sample in a study of blood T cell repertoires in COVID-19. Using immunoSEQ multiplex PCR, the repertoire was profiled, and TCRdb retains in-frame clones only, with some absent. The sample has about 38,000 clones; roughly 70% are singletons. The source material was peripheral blood. The receptors shown here come from a man between 65 and 85 years old with COVID-19, enrolled during active disease. Each CDR3 is given with its conserved first and last residue. D genes are given only for firm matches. Clone size is stated in some rows and not others, as once, few, many or a class when expanded.

clone size: -
V gene: TRBV24-1
J gene: TRBJ1-2
D gene: TRBD1
CDR3 protein: CATSDTGTGAYGYTF
CDR3 DNA: TGTGCCACCAGTGACACCGGGACAGGGGCCTATGGCTACACCTTC

clone size: -
V gene: TRBV7-8
J gene: TRBJ1-1
D gene: -
CDR3 protein: CASSLARPFAAFF
CDR3 DNA: TGTGCCAGCAGCTTAGCGCGTCCCTTCGCGGCTTTCTTT

clone size: -
V gene: TRBV5-1
J gene: TRBJ1-2
D gene: TRBD1
CDR3 protein: CASSLKGQGLVGYTF
CDR3 DNA: TGCGCCAGCAGCTTGAAGGGACAGGGATTGGTTGGCTACACCTTC

clone size: -
V gene: TRBV5-8
J gene: TRBJ1-5
D gene: -
CDR3 protein: CASSRGVGRTALSNQPQHF
CDR3 DNA: TGTGCCAGCAGCCGGGGGGTTGGAAGGACAGCTTTAAGCAATCAGCCCCAGCATTTT

clone size: -
V gene: TRBV2
J gene: TRBJ2-7
D gene: TRBD1
CDR3 protein: CASRHPGQSYEQYF
CDR3 DNA: TGTGCCAGCAGACACCCGGGACAGAGCTACGAGCAGTACTTC

clone size: -
V gene: TRBV6-5
J gene: TRBJ1-3
D gene: TRBD1
CDR3 protein: CASRDRGVNTIYF
CDR3 DNA: TGTGCCAGCCGGGACAGGGGGGTAAACACCATATATTTT

clone size: -
V gene: TRBV19
J gene: TRBJ2-5
D gene: TRBD1
CDR3 protein: CASSIVQGQETQYF
CDR3 DNA: TGTGCCAGTAGTATAGTACAGGGGCAAGAGACCCAGTACTTC

clone size: few
V gene: TRBV19
J gene: TRBJ1-6
D gene: TRBD1
CDR3 protein: CASSIGDRVNSPLHF
CDR3 DNA: TGTGCCAGTAGTATCGGGGACAGGGTCAATTCACCCCTCCACTTT

clone size: -
V gene: TRBV5-6
J gene: TRBJ1-1
D gene: -
CDR3 protein: CASSYGQMNTEAFF
CDR3 DNA: TGTGCCAGCAGCTACGGACAGATGAACACTGAAGCTTTCTTT

clone size: -
V gene: TRBV7-9
J gene: TRBJ1-3
D gene: -
CDR3 protein: CASSREGTAGNTIYF
CDR3 DNA: TGTGCCAGCAGCCGGGAGGGAACGGCTGGAAACACCATATATTTT

clone size: few
V gene: TRBV3-1/TRBV3-2
J gene: TRBJ2-3
D gene: -
CDR3 protein: CASSLRATDTQYF
CDR3 DNA: TGTGCCAGCAGCCTTAGAGCCACAGATACGCAGTATTTT

clone size: -
V gene: TRBV6-2/TRBV6-3
J gene: TRBJ2-2
D gene: -
CDR3 protein: CASSYSGGSAGELFF
CDR3 DNA: TGTGCCAGCAGTTACTCCGGCGGCAGTGCCGGGGAGCTGTTTTTT

clone size: -
V gene: TRBV19
J gene: TRBJ2-1
D gene: TRBD2
CDR3 protein: CASSTLSSGGKGFNEQFF
CDR3 DNA: TGTGCCAGTAGTACCCTGTCTAGCGGGGGGAAAGGGTTCAATGAGCAGTTCTTC

clone size: -
V gene: TRBV30
J gene: TRBJ1-5
D gene: -
CDR3 protein: CAWSSTSGGQPQHF
CDR3 DNA: TGTGCCTGGAGTAGTACATCCGGAGGTCAGCCCCAGCATTTT

clone size: -
V gene: TRBV21-1
J gene: TRBJ2-7
D gene: -
CDR3 protein: CASSKSEVGTGGYEQYF
CDR3 DNA: TGTGCCAGCAGCAAATCAGAGGTCGGGACAGGGGGCTACGAGCAGTACTTC

clone size: -
V gene: TRBV23-1
J gene: TRBJ2-5
D gene: TRBD1
CDR3 protein: CASSQTQGADFRETQYF
CDR3 DNA: TGCGCCAGCAGTCAAACCCAGGGGGCTGACTTCAGGGAGACCCAGTACTTC

clone size: -
V gene: TRBV14
J gene: TRBJ2-5
D gene: TRBD1
CDR3 protein: CASSQDRGPIQTQYF
CDR3 DNA: TGTGCCAGCAGCCAAGATAGGGGGCCGATTCAGACCCAGTACTTC

clone size: few
V gene: TRBV30
J gene: TRBJ1-5
D gene: -
CDR3 protein: CAWSGLFNQPQHF
CDR3 DNA: TGTGCCTGGAGTGGACTCTTCAATCAGCCCCAGCATTTT

clone size: -
V gene: TRBV5-5
J gene: TRBJ2-7
D gene: -
CDR3 protein: CASSLGDRTYEQYF
CDR3 DNA: TGTGCCAGCAGCTTGGGTGACAGAACCTACGAGCAGTACTTC

clone size: -
V gene: TRBV5-1
J gene: TRBJ1-2
D gene: -
CDR3 protein: CASSFGSDYGYTF
CDR3 DNA: TGCGCCAGCAGCTTCGGCAGCGACTATGGCTACACCTTC

clone size: -
V gene: TRBV18
J gene: TRBJ1-6
D gene: -
CDR3 protein: CASSPQGIYNSPLHF
CDR3 DNA: TGTGCCAGCTCACCACAGGGGATCTATAATTCACCCCTCCACTTT

clone size: -
V gene: TRBV7-2
J gene: TRBJ2-7
D gene: TRBD2
CDR3 protein: CASSSSGGIYEQYF
CDR3 DNA: TGTGCCAGCAGCTCTAGCGGGGGGATTTACGAGCAGTACTTC

clone size: few
V gene: TRBV9
J gene: TRBJ1-1
D gene: -
CDR3 protein: CASSAQTQNTEAFF
CDR3 DNA: TGTGCCAGCAGCGCCCAGACTCAGAACACTGAAGCTTTCTTT

clone size: -
V gene: TRBV5-1
J gene: TRBJ1-6
D gene: -
CDR3 protein: CASRQQVDYNSPLHF
CDR3 DNA: TGCGCCAGCAGGCAGCAGGTGGACTATAATTCACCCCTCCACTTT

clone size: -
V gene: TRBV19
J gene: TRBJ1-4
D gene: -
CDR3 protein: CASSIGPRIEKLFF
CDR3 DNA: TGTGCCAGTAGTATCGGCCCGAGGATCGAAAAACTGTTTTTT

clone size: -
V gene: TRBV5-6
J gene: TRBJ1-2
D gene: TRBD1
CDR3 protein: CASSLFGQGYYGYTF
CDR3 DNA: TGTGCCAGCAGCTTGTTCGGACAGGGATACTATGGCTACACCTTC

clone size: -
V gene: TRBV6-2/TRBV6-3
J gene: TRBJ2-7
D gene: TRBD2
CDR3 protein: CASSYLAGGAGEQYF
CDR3 DNA: TGTGCCAGCAGTTACTTGGCGGGAGGTGCTGGCGAGCAGTACTTC

clone size: -
V gene: TRBV27
J gene: TRBJ2-1
D gene: TRBD1
CDR3 protein: CASSPGQTYNEQFF
CDR3 DNA: TGTGCCAGCAGTCCGGGACAGACCTACAATGAGCAGTTCTTC

clone size: -
V gene: TRBV5-8
J gene: TRBJ2-1
D gene: -
CDR3 protein: CASSLVEEQFF
CDR3 DNA: TGTGCCAGCAGCTTGGTGGAGGAGCAGTTCTTC

clone size: few
V gene: TRBV18
J gene: TRBJ1-2
D gene: TRBD1
CDR3 protein: CASSRQGSEGYTF
CDR3 DNA: TGTGCCAGCTCCCGACAGGGGTCGGAGGGCTACACCTTC

clone size: -
V gene: TRBV2
J gene: TRBJ1-4
D gene: -
CDR3 protein: CASSPRYEKLFF
CDR3 DNA: TGTGCCAGCAGTCCGCGGTACGAAAAACTGTTTTTT

clone size: -
V gene: TRBV3-1/TRBV3-2
J gene: TRBJ2-4
D gene: TRBD2
CDR3 protein: CASSVAGVSKNIQYF
CDR3 DNA: TGTGCCAGCAGCGTAGCGGGAGTTTCCAAAAACATTCAGTACTTC

clone size: -
V gene: TRBV6-6
J gene: TRBJ1-3
D gene: -
CDR3 protein: CASSYRGFGNTIYF
CDR3 DNA: TGTGCCAGCAGTTATCGAGGATTTGGAAACACCATATATTTT

clone size: few
V gene: TRBV5-1
J gene: TRBJ2-1
D gene: -
CDR3 protein: CASSYGQRSSYNEQFF
CDR3 DNA: TGCGCCAGCAGCTACGGACAGAGGAGCTCCTACAATGAGCAGTTCTTC

clone size: once
V gene: TRBV29-1
J gene: TRBJ1-2
D gene: TRBD1
CDR3 protein: CSVEQGDGYTF
CDR3 DNA: TGCAGCGTTGAACAGGGGGATGGCTACACCTTC

clone size: -
V gene: TRBV9
J gene: TRBJ2-2
D gene: -
CDR3 protein: CASRAQGPTGELFF
CDR3 DNA: TGTGCCAGCAGAGCACAGGGACCAACCGGGGAGCTGTTTTTT

clone size: -
V gene: TRBV21-1
J gene: TRBJ2-1
D gene: -
CDR3 protein: CASSKEGREPYNEQFF
CDR3 DNA: TGTGCCAGCAGCAAGGAGGGGCGGGAGCCCTACAATGAGCAGTTCTTC

clone size: -
V gene: TRBV5-1
J gene: TRBJ2-1
D gene: TRBD2
CDR3 protein: CASSLAGRDEQFF
CDR3 DNA: TGCGCCAGCAGCTTGGCAGGGAGGGATGAGCAGTTCTTC

clone size: once
V gene: TRBV18
J gene: TRBJ1-4
D gene: -
CDR3 protein: CASSKNTGINEKLFF
CDR3 DNA: TGTGCCAGCTCGAAAAATACAGGGATTAATGAAAAACTGTTTTTT

clone size: -
V gene: TRBV19
J gene: TRBJ1-5
D gene: -
CDR3 protein: CASRERHFSNQPQHF
CDR3 DNA: TGTGCCAGTAGAGAGAGACACTTTAGCAATCAGCCCCAGCATTTT

clone size: once
V gene: TRBV4-3
J gene: TRBJ1-5
D gene: TRBD1
CDR3 protein: CASSQHGTGGDNQPQHF
CDR3 DNA: TGCGCCAGCAGCCAACACGGGACAGGCGGTGACAATCAGCCCCAGCATTTT

clone size: -
V gene: TRBV5-1
J gene: TRBJ1-6
D gene: -
CDR3 protein: CASSFTGTETSLHF
CDR3 DNA: TGCGCCAGCAGCTTTACAGGGACCGAAACGTCCCTCCACTTT

clone size: -
V gene: TRBV4-1
J gene: TRBJ2-1
D gene: TRBD2
CDR3 protein: CASSHPRTSGRAGDEQFF
CDR3 DNA: TGCGCCAGCAGCCACCCCCGGACTAGCGGGAGGGCAGGGGATGAGCAGTTCTTC

clone size: -
V gene: TRBV10-3
J gene: TRBJ1-6
D gene: -
CDR3 protein: CAISAADNSPLHF
CDR3 DNA: TGTGCCATCAGTGCTGCAGATAATTCACCCCTCCACTTT

clone size: -
V gene: TRBV5-5
J gene: TRBJ1-6
D gene: TRBD1
CDR3 protein: CASSWAPTGGYNSPLHF
CDR3 DNA: TGTGCCAGCAGCTGGGCCCCGACAGGGGGCTATAATTCACCCCTCCACTTT

clone size: once
V gene: TRBV18
J gene: TRBJ1-4
D gene: -
CDR3 protein: CASSSTSTNEKLFF
CDR3 DNA: TGTGCCAGCTCTTCTACGTCAACTAATGAAAAACTGTTTTTT

clone size: -
V gene: TRBV4-2
J gene: TRBJ1-5
D gene: TRBD1
CDR3 protein: CASSPDRVGQPQHF
CDR3 DNA: TGTGCCAGCAGCCCCGACAGGGTTGGTCAGCCCCAGCATTTT

clone size: -
V gene: TRBV4-1
J gene: TRBJ2-1
D gene: TRBD2
CDR3 protein: CASSFGLAGRHSYNEQFF
CDR3 DNA: TGCGCCAGCAGCTTCGGACTAGCGGGACGTCACTCCTACAATGAGCAGTTCTTC

clone size: -
V gene: TRBV3-1/TRBV3-2
J gene: TRBJ2-1
D gene: TRBD2
CDR3 protein: CASRQLAGGTYNEQFF
CDR3 DNA: TGTGCCAGCAGACAGCTAGCGGGAGGCACCTACAATGAGCAGTTCTTC

clone size: -
V gene: TRBV7-3
J gene: TRBJ2-1
D gene: -
CDR3 protein: CASSFQNGEQFF
CDR3 DNA: TGTGCCAGCAGCTTTCAAAACGGTGAGCAGTTCTTC

clone size: -
V gene: TRBV25-1
J gene: TRBJ1-1
D gene: -
CDR3 protein: CASSESTVNTEAFF
CDR3 DNA: TGTGCCAGCAGTGAATCCACAGTGAACACTGAAGCTTTCTTT

clone size: -
V gene: TRBV18
J gene: TRBJ1-5
D gene: -
CDR3 protein: CASSSGSTQPQHF
CDR3 DNA: TGTGCCAGCTCATCGGGTAGCACTCAGCCCCAGCATTTT